This T cell receptor (beta chain) stems from a study of beta chain features in type 1 diabetes. Germline CDR1 is KGHSH and CDR2 is LQKENI. V lost 1 base and J 4 bases, leaving 10 bases between the germline ends. The length of the CDR3 is 14 residues. As regards this clone: Its antigen is unknown.

Notes on the study in general: Fewer insertions but more deletions were seen at VDJ junctions in type 1 diabetes patients. Type 1 diabetes patients showed a moderate but significant shortening of TCRB CDR3s in all four CD4+ subsets.

The authors reverse transcribed all of the isolated RNA, so sequencing captured expressed TCRB transcripts. Only in-frame clones appear in the TCRdb table, and some are missing; sequencing was by immunoSEQ multiplex PCR. This sample has hundreds of thousands of clones; 15% to 19% occur once, and the top ten carry under 0.095%. Sequenced: naive CD4+ T cells from blood. The clonotype comes from a man aged 18 to 30 in good health. The chain has TRBV18 and TRBJ1-1; no clear D. CDR3 residues: CASSPRNSLTEAFF. The DNA of the CDR3 is TGTGCCAGCTCACCACGGAACAGCCTCACTGAAGCTTTCTTT. Full variable domain (outside the CDR3, taken from reference TRBV18 and TRBJ1-1): NAGVMQNPRHLVRRRGQEARLRCSPMKGHSHVYWYRQLPEEGLKFMVYLQKENIIDESGMPKERFSAEFPKEGPSILRIQQVVRGDSAAYFCASSPRNSLTEAFFGQGTRLTVV.